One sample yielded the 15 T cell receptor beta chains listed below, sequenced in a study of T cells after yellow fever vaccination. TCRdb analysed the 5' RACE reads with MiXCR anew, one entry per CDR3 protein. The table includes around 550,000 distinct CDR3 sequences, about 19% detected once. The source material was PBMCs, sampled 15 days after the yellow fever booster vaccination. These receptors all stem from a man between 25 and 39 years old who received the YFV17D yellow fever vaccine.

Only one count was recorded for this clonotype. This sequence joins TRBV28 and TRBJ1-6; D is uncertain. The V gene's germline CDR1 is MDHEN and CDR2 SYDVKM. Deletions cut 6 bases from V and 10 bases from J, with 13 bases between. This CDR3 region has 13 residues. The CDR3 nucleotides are TGTGCCAGCAGCCTCAGCGCCCCATCACCCCTCCACTTT. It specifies CASSLSAPSPLHF. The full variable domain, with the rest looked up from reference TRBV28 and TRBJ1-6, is DVKVTQSSRYLVKRTGEKVFLECVQDMDHENMFWYRQDPGLGLRLIYFSYDVKMKEKGDIPEGYSVSREKKERFSLILESASTNQTSMYLCASSLSAPSPLHFGNGTRLTVT.

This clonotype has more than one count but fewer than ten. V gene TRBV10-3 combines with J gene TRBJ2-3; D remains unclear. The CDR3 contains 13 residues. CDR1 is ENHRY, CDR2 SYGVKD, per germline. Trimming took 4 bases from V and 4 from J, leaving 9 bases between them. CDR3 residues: CAISVSRADTQYF. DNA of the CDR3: TGTGCCATCAGTGTATCTAGGGCAGATACGCAGTATTTT.

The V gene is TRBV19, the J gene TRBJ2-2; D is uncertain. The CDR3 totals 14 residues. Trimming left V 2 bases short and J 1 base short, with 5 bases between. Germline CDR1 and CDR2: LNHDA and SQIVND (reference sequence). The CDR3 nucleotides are TGTGCCAGTAGTATACATCTGAACACCGGGGAGCTGTTTTTT. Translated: CASSIHLNTGELFF.

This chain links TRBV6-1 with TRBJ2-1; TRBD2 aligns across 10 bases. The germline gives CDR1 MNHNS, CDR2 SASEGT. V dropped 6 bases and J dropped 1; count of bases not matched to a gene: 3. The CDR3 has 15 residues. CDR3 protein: CASRLSGRSYNEQFF. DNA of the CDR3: TGTGCCAGCAGGCTTAGCGGGAGGTCCTACAATGAGCAGTTCTTC.

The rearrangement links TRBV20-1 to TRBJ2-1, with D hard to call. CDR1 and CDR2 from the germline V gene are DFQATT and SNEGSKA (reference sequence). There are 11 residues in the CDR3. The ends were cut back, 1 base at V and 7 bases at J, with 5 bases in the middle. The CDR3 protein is CSARVLNEQFF. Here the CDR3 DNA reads TGCAGTGCTAGAGTCCTTAATGAGCAGTTCTTC.

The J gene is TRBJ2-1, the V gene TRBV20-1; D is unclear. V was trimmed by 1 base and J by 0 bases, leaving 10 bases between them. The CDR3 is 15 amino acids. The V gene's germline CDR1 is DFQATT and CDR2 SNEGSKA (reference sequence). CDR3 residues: CSARAGWSSYNEQFF. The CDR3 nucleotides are TGCAGTGCTAGAGCTGGGTGGAGCTCCTACAATGAGCAGTTCTTC.

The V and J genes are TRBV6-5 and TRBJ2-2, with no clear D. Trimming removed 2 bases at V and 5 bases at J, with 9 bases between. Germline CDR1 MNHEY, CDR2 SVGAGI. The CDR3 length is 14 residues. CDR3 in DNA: TGTGCCAGCAGTTACGAAACCCGGACCGGGGAGCTGTTTTTT. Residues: CASSYETRTGELFF.

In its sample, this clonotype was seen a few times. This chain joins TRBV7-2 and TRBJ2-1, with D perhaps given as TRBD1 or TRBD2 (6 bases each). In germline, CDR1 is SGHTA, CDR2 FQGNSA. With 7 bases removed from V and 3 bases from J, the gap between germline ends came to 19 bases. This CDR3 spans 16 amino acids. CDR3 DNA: TGTGCCAGCAAGGGTGGGGGGCCCACAGGCTACAATGAGCAGTTCTTC. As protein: CASKGGGPTGYNEQFF. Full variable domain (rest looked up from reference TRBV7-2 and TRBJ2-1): GAGVSQSPSNKVTEKGKDVELRCDPISGHTALYWYRQSLGQGLEFLIYFQGNSAPDKSGLPSDRFSAERTGGSVSTLTIQRTQQEDSAVYLCASKGGGPTGYNEQFFGPGTRLTVL.

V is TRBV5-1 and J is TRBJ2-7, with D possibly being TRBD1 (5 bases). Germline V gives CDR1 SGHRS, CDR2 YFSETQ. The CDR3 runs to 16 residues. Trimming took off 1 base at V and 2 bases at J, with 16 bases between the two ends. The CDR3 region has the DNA TGCGCCAGCAGCTTGAATGCAGCCAAAGGGGCCTACGAGCAGTACTTC. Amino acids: CASSLNAAKGAYEQYF.

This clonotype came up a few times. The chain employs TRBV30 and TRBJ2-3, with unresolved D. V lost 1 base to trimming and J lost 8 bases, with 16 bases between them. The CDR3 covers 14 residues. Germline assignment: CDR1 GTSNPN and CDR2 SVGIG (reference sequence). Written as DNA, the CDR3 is TGTGCCTGGAGTGAGACTTCCCCTACGAGTACGCAGTATTTT. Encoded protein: CAWSETSPTSTQYF. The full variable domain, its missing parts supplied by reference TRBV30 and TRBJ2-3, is SQTIHQWPATLVQPVGSPLSLECTVEGTSNPNLYWYRQAAGRGLQLLFYSVGIGQISSEVPQNLSASRPQDRQFILSSKKLLLSDSGFYLCAWSETSPTSTQYFGPGTRLTVL.

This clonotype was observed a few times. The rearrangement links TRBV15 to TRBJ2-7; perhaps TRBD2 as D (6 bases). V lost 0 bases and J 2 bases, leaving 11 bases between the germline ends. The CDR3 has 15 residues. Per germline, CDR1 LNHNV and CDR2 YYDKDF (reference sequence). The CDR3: CATSRDPGVTYEQYF. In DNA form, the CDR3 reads TGTGCCACCAGCAGAGACCCGGGAGTGACCTACGAGCAGTACTTC.

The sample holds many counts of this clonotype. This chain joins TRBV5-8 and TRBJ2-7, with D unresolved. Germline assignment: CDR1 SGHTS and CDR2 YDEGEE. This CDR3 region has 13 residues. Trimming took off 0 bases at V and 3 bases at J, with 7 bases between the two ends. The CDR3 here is CASSLAQLYEQYF. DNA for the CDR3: TGTGCCAGCAGCTTGGCGCAACTCTACGAGCAGTACTTC.

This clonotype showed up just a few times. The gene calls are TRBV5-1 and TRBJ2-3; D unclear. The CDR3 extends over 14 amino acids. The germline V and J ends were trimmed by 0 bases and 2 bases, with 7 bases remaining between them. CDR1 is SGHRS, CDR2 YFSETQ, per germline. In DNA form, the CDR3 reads TGCGCCAGCAGCTTGGTAGGCCCCACAGATACGCAGTATTTT. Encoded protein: CASSLVGPTDTQYF.

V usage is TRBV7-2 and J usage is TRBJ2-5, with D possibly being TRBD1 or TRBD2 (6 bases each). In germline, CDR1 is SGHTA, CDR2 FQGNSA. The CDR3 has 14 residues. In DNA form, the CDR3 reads TGTGCTAGCTCGTCGGGGGCGCAGGCGGAGACCCAGTACTTC. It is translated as CASSSGAQAETQYF.

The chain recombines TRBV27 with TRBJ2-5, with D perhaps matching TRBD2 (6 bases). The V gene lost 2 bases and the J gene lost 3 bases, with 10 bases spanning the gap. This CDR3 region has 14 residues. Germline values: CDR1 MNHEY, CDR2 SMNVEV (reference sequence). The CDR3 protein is CASSLAGIEETQYF. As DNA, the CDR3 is TGTGCCAGCAGTTTAGCGGGGATAGAAGAGACCCAGTACTTC.